The 6 T cell receptor beta chains below all came from one sample that was sequenced in a study of T cells in tuberculosis. The method was immunoSEQ multiplex PCR; TCRdb's version includes in-frame clones alone and lacks a portion of them. The sample contains 28,000 or so clones, around 87% of which appear only once. The material sequenced was PBMCs. All receptors derive from a donor between 10 and 35 years old with latent tuberculosis or without tuberculosis infection.

CDR3 in DNA: TGTGCCACCGACCCGACAGGGGTGGACAATGAGCAGTTCTTC. Translated, it gives CATDPTGVDNEQFF. V usage is TRBV6-5 and J usage is TRBJ2-1, with 8 bases fitting TRBD1. Looked up from germline, CDR1 is MNHEY and CDR2 is SVGAGI. With 10 bases clipped from V and 5 bases from J, the junction kept 10 bases outside the gene matches. This CDR3 is 14 amino acids long.

This sequence joins TRBV28 and TRBJ1-6; 8 bases agree with TRBD1. The CDR3 extends over 15 amino acids. Germline V gene data show CDR1 as MDHEN and CDR2 as SYDVKM. V shed 5 bases and J 7 bases; nucleotides not matched to a gene: 7. The CDR3 nucleotides are TGTGCCAGCAGTGGGCAGGGGGCGAGGAATTCACCCCTCCACTTT. Encoded protein: CASSGQGARNSPLHF.

The chain uses TRBV9 and TRBJ2-7, with 8 bases that match TRBD1. From germline, CDR1 is SGDLS and CDR2 YYNGEE. The V gene end was trimmed by 2 bases and the J gene end by 3 bases; junction bases not matched to a gene: 7. The CDR3 is 15 residues long. The chain's CDR3 is CASSVRTGIRYEQYF. The CDR3 nucleotides are TGTGCCAGCAGCGTTCGGACAGGGATCCGCTACGAGCAGTACTTC. The full variable domain, completed using reference TRBV9 and TRBJ2-7, is DSGVTQTPKHLITATGQRVTLRCSPRSGDLSVYWYQQSLDQGLQFLIQYYNGEERAKGNILERFSAQQFPDLHSELNLSSLELGDSALYFCASSVRTGIRYEQYFGPGTRLTVT.

The chain employs TRBV28 and TRBJ2-2, with 8 bases identical to TRBD2. V dropped 5 bases and J dropped 7; count of bases not matched to a gene: 6. The CDR3 is made up of 14 amino acids. CDR1 and CDR2 (germline): MDHEN, SYDVKM. DNA of the CDR3: TGTGCCAGCAGTCTCGCGGGGGGCCACGGGGAGCTGTTTTTT. Translated, it gives CASSLAGGHGELFF.

The chain is built from TRBV6-1 and TRBJ2-1; possibly TRBD2 for D (6 bases). Germline CDR1 and CDR2: MNHNS and SASEGT. CDR3 length: 15 residues. V lost 0 bases, J lost 0 bases, and 6 bases lay in between. The CDR3 DNA sequence: TGTGCCAGCAGTGAAGCGGGGGGCTCCTACAATGAGCAGTTCTTC. It yields the protein CASSEAGGSYNEQFF.

This clone was detected only once. This chain uses TRBV19 with TRBJ1-5; D not certain. CDR1 is LNHDA, CDR2 SQIVND, per germline (reference sequence). The CDR3 has 14 residues. V lost 2 bases to trimming and J lost 6 bases, with 11 bases between them. The CDR3 nucleotides read TGTGCCAGTAGTATATGGACTATGGGTCAGCCCCAGCATTTT. Its protein is CASSIWTMGQPQHF.